This T cell receptor beta chain was sequenced for a study of beta chain features in type 1 diabetes. Isolated RNA was reverse transcribed in full, so expressed TCRB transcripts were sequenced. Clones were read by immunoSEQ multiplex PCR, and TCRdb kept only the in-frame ones, dropping some. The sample comprises roughly 350,000 clones, approximately 11% of which are singletons, and about 0.015% rests with the top ten. Germline CDR1 is MNHEY and CDR2 is SMNVEV (reference sequence). CDR3 size: 14 residues. Between the trimmed V and J ends, which lost 8 bases and 5 bases, there was a span of 18 bases. The chain links TRBV27 to TRBJ1-1, with D possibly being TRBD1 (6 bases). This receptor was identified in a woman in her 30s in good health. Sequencing was carried out using naive CD4+ T cells from blood. The CDR3 reads CASRGSGGRTEAFF. CDR3 nucleotides: TGTGCCAGCCGAGGCTCGGGGGGCAGGACTGAAGCTTTCTTT.